This is a list of T cell receptor beta chains from one sample in a study of graft-versus-host responses after intestinal transplantation. Their target antigens are unknown. Sequenced by immunoSEQ multiplex PCR; TCRdb stores in-frame clones only, minus some. The data show about 100,000 clones, with about 90% seen just once and around 1% held by the top ten. This sample comprised unstimulated CD4+ T cells sorted from spleen or lymph node cells, obtained before transplant. The receptors here all came from a human donor who was the organ donor for an intestinal transplant. Each CDR3 is given with its conserved first and last residue. A D gene is named only where the DNA matches it firmly. Where a row states a size, it is once, few, many or the class of an expanded clone; other rows omit it.

CDR3 protein,CDR3 DNA,J gene,clone size,CDR3 length,D gene,V gene
CASSRALAYEQYF,TGTGCCAGCAGCAGGGCGCTCGCCTACGAGCAGTACTTC,TRBJ2-7,-,13,-,TRBV9
CASSSPARGLGYTF,TGTGCCAGCAGTTCCCCGGCCAGGGGGCTAGGCTACACCTTC,TRBJ1-2,-,14,TRBD1,TRBV28
CASSGASTDTQYF,TGTGCCAGCAGTGGGGCCAGCACAGATACGCAGTATTTT,TRBJ2-3,-,13,-,TRBV25-1
CASSSLAGDPEQFF,TGCGCCAGCAGCTCCTTAGCGGGGGACCCGGAGCAGTTCTTC,TRBJ2-1,-,14,TRBD2,TRBV5-1
CAISRQGDASTF,TGTGCCATCAGCAGACAGGGGGATGCCTCCACCTTC,TRBJ1-2,-,12,TRBD1,TRBV10-3
CASSQGPGTGNINPSYNEQFF,TGCGCCAGCAGCCAAGGGCCAGGGACAGGGAATATAAACCCTTCCTACAATGAGCAGTTCTTC,TRBJ2-1,-,21,TRBD1,TRBV4-1
CASSGTSGVTGELFF,TGTGCCAGCAGTGGGACTAGCGGGGTCACCGGGGAGCTGTTTTTT,TRBJ2-2,-,15,TRBD2,TRBV2
CAWSEPGQNTEAFF,TGTGCCTGGAGTGAACCGGGCCAGAACACTGAAGCTTTCTTT,TRBJ1-1,-,14,-,TRBV30
CASIVTSETYEQYF,TGTGCCAGCATCGTCACTAGCGAGACCTACGAGCAGTACTTC,TRBJ2-7,-,14,TRBD2,TRBV6-1
CAWTPGAGNGYTF,TGTGCCTGGACCCCAGGGGCGGGGAATGGCTACACCTTC,TRBJ1-2,once,13,-,TRBV30
CAWSGQGQPQHF,TGTGCCTGGTCGGGACAGGGTCAGCCCCAGCATTTT,TRBJ1-5,few,12,TRBD1,TRBV30